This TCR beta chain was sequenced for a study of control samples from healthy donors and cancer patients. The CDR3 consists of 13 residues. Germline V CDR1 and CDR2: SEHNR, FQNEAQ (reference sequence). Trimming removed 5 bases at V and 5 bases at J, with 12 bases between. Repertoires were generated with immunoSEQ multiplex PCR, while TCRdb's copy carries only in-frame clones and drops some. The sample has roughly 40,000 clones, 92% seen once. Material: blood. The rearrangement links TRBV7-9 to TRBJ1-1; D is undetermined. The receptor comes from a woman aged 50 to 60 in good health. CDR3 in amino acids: CASSPRGGTEAFF. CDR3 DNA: TGTGCCAGCAGCCCCCGGGGAGGGACTGAAGCTTTCTTT. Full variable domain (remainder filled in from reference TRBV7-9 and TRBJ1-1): DTGVSQNPRHKITKRGQNVTFRCDPISEHNRLYWYRQTLGQGPEFLTYFQNEAQLEKSRLLSDRFSAERPKGSFSTLEIQRTEQGDSAMYLCASSPRGGTEAFFGQGTRLTVV.